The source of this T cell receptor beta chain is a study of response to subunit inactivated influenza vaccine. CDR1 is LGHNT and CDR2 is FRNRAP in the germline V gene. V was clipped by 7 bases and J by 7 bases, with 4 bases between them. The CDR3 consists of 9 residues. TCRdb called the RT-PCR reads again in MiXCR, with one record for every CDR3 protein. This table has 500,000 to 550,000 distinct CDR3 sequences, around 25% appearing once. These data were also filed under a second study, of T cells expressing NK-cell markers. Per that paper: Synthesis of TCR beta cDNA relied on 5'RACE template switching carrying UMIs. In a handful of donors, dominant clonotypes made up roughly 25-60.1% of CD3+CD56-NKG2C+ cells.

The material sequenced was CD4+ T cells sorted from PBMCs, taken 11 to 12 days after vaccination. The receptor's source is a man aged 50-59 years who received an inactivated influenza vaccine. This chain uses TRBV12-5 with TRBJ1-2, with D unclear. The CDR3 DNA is TGTGCTAGTGAGGGTGGCTACACCTTC. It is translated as CASEGGYTF.